This T cell receptor (beta chain) was sequenced during a study of blood T cell repertoires in COVID-19. On the study more broadly: The origin of the acute and convalescent COVID-19 samples was the United States, Italy and Spain. T cells, B-cell-depleted T cells, or PBMCs provided the cDNA or gDNA that served as material.

Germline V CDR1 and CDR2: MNHEY, SVGAGI. The CDR3 contains 15 residues. V lost 7 bases, J lost 4 bases, and 16 bases lay in between. The assay was immunoSEQ multiplex PCR, and TCRdb's table has in-frame clones only and misses some. The repertoire consists of under 200,000 clones, with more than 65% occurring once and the leading ten covering around a sixth. The TCR sequence derives from a man between 60 and 75 years old who had recovered from COVID-19. The V and J genes are TRBV6-5 and TRBJ2-2; D not resolved. The material sequenced was PBMCs or T cells enriched from blood (not recorded which). The CDR3 DNA reads TGTGCCAGCATTAAGGAGATGAGGTCCACCGGGGAGCTGTTTTTT. This gives the protein CASIKEMRSTGELFF.